This T cell receptor (beta chain) was recorded in a study of T-cell reconstitution after alpha-beta-depleted transplantation in children. TCRbeta library construction was performed incorporating unique molecular identifiers. Each CDR3 protein gets one entry after TCRdb re-called the PCR reads with MiXCR. The repertoire has 300,000 to 400,000 distinct CDR3 sequences, around 25% of them found once; the top ten carry 9.5% to 13%. This clonotype turned up a few times. The antigen is unknown. Germline loops: CDR1 SQVTM, CDR2 ANQGSEA. The CDR3 has 11 amino acids. The V gene lost 5 bases and the J gene lost 3 bases, with 8 bases spanning the gap. Study-level points and caveats: One year after transplant, T-cell counts and diversity came mostly from newly produced T cells.

This specimen was PBMCs, mostly from graft donor cells, taken 180 days after TCRalphabeta/CD19-depleted stem cell transplant. This receptor was obtained from a male patient aged 10-17 years who had a stem cell transplant for acute lymphoblastic leukemia, so the T cells may come from the graft donor. The J gene is TRBJ2-7, the V gene TRBV29-1; D is ambiguous. The DNA for the CDR3 is TGCAGCGTTCCAGACGGCTACGAGCAGTACTTC. Protein sequence: CSVPDGYEQYF.